This is a list of T cell receptor beta chains from one sample in a study of radiation and T cells in renal cell carcinoma. Sequencing was performed with immunoSEQ multiplex PCR; in TCRdb, only in-frame clones are kept and a portion is missing. The sample contains roughly 61,000 clones, about three quarters of which appear only once. The sample in question was blood, obtained from a patient whose treatment included radiotherapy and nephrectomy. Every receptor here comes from a man in his 60s with renal cell carcinoma. CDR3s include the opening cysteine and the closing phenylalanine or tryptophan. Fields, in order: V gene, CDR3 protein.

TRBV7-6,CASSLVSTGNTIYF
TRBV7-2,CASRRGTTNEKLFF
TRBV5-1,CASSPFGGALGTGELFF
TRBV9,CASSVATSGKTDTQYF
TRBV7-2,CASSKAGTSNYGYTF
TRBV7-8,CASSPLLGNTEAFF
TRBV5-1,CASSRTGEEEKLFF
TRBV5-4,CASSLETASGDTQYF
TRBV5-1,CASSAAGLAGGWSTDTQYF
TRBV19,CASSPTLTVEAFF
TRBV4-3,CASSQAPSGASTDTQYF
TRBV18,CASSIRRESLGTEAFF
TRBV7-2,CASSLSDLGIYEQYF
TRBV7-3,CASSITLAGVNEQFF
TRBV5-1,CASSLTGDTEAFF
TRBV15,CATSRLSSVSGKQYF
TRBV4-3,CASSQIHGSPLHF
TRBV7-9,CASSPGQGVTEAFF
TRBV7-9,CASSVSYSADTQYF
TRBV30,CAWSPTGKGAPLHF
TRBV19,CASSIASRGIYNSPLHF
TRBV11-2,CASSLDPTRGSIQYF
TRBV5-1,CASSRGPSETQYF
TRBV2,CASSEQGNNSPLHF
TRBV19,CASTTTGTSNQPQHF
TRBV10-3,CAIETSGGPTDTQYF
TRBV20-1,CSARETFEQYF
TRBV6-4,CASNPSWGRNEKLFF
TRBV29-1,CSVLVAVGETQYF
TRBV6-5,CASSYRSSPFYGYTF
TRBV7-9,CASSPPSGGAFF
TRBV4-1,CASSLHAGVGRGIYNEQFF
TRBV7-2,CASSRGQLNTEAFF
TRBV5-1,CASSFSLASGETQYF
TRBV29-1,CSADSFSYNEQFF
TRBV7-9,CASSYDNEKLFF
TRBV5-1,CASSLVGGDTQYF
TRBV2,CASSFTSGTATDTQYF
TRBV7-7,CASSFSGGATGELFF
TRBV19,CASSSDRAREAFF
TRBV10-1,CASTDRIQDTQYF
TRBV2,CASQPDRNMNTEAFF
TRBV7-8,CASSLSGNHYGYTF
TRBV27,CASSFRFNTEAFF
TRBV7-6,CATRTVDMNTEAFF
TRBV5-5,CASSFPVGVEDYGYTF